The clone carrying this T cell receptor (beta chain) was seen more than once but under ten times. This entry is derived from a study of response to subunit inactivated influenza vaccine. TCRdb independently ran MiXCR on the RT-PCR reads; one entry per CDR3 protein. Counted here are about 830,000 distinct CDR3 sequences, less than 20% occurring once; the ten biggest clones make up 11%. The V and J ends lost 4 bases and 4 bases respectively, with 14 bases between them. Germline V gives CDR1 DFQATT, CDR2 SNEGSKA (reference sequence). The CDR3 totals 14 residues. Sequencing used PBMCs from blood, obtained roughly 5 days after vaccination. The sequence came from a man between 45 and 60 years old who received an inactivated influenza vaccine. The chain carries TRBV20-1 and TRBJ1-5; the D gene is possibly TRBD1 (5 bases). The CDR3: CSAIGRGANQPQHF. DNA for the CDR3: TGCAGTGCTATCGGGAGGGGAGCAAATCAGCCCCAGCATTTT.